The 2 T cell receptor beta chains listed next were all sequenced from one sample in a study of shared clonotypes between healthy human individuals. Sequencing used immunoSEQ multiplex PCR; TCRdb keeps in-frame clones, though not all of them. The sample lists millions of clones; roughly 94% were seen once. CD45RO negativity and positive selection for CCR7 defined naive CD8 cells, a population that excluded terminally differentiated effector memory CD45RA+ cells. Input material: naive CD8+ T cells sorted from blood. These receptors came from a man in his late teens or twenties in good health.

The rearrangement uses TRBV28 and TRBJ2-7, with D possibly matching TRBD1 (7 bases). The ends were cut back, 4 bases at V and 2 bases at J, with 36 bases in the middle. The CDR3 consists of 22 residues. The V gene's germline CDR1 is MDHEN and CDR2 SYDVKM. The CDR3 DNA follows: TGTGCCAGCAGTTCCACAATCTTACGGGACAGTCACGGGGGTGCCTTCCCCTACGAGCAGTACTTC. Translation: CASSSTILRDSHGGAFPYEQYF.

The gene calls are TRBV27 and TRBJ1-6, with a weak D call TRBD1 (6 bases). The CDR3 covers 17 residues. CDR1 is MNHEY and CDR2 is SMNVEV in the germline V gene (reference sequence). Trimming left V 3 bases short and J 2 bases short, with 14 bases between. DNA for the CDR3: TGTGCCAGCAGTTTGGACAGTGAGGGGCCCTATAATTCACCCCTCCACTTT. Its protein is CASSLDSEGPYNSPLHF.